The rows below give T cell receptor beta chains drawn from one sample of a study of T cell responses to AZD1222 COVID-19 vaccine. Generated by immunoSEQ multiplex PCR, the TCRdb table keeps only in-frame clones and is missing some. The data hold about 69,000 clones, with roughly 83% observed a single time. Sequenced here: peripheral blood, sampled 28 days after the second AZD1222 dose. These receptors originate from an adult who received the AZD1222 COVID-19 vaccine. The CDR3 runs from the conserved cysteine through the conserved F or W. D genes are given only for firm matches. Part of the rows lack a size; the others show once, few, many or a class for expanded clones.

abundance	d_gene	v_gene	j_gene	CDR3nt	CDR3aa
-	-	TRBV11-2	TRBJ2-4	TGTGCCAGCAGCCCGGGACCTACCGGAAACATTCAGTACTTC	CASSPGPTGNIQYF
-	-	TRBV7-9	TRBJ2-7	TGTGCCTGCGACAAGTCCAACGAGCAGTACTTC	CACDKSNEQYF
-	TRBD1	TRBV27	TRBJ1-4	TGTGCCAGCCGGGACAGGGATAATGAAAAACTGTTTTTT	CASRDRDNEKLFF
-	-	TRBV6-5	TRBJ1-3	TGTGCCAGCAAGTCCTCTGGAAACACCATATATTTT	CASKSSGNTIYF
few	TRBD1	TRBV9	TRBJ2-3	TGTGCCAGCAGCTATCCCCAGGGGGCCTCAGATACGCAGTATTTT	CASSYPQGASDTQYF
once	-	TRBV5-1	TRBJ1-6	TGCGCCAGCAGCTTGTCCGGCAGCTCCTATAATTCACCCCTCCACTTT	CASSLSGSSYNSPLHF
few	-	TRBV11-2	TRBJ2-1	TGTGCCAGCAGGAACGGGGTTTACAATGAGCAGTTCTTC	CASRNGVYNEQFF
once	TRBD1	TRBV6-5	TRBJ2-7	TGTGCCAGCAGTTATTCGACCGGGGGACAGGGCTGGCAGTACTTC	CASSYSTGGQGWQYF
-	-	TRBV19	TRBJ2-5	TGTGCCAGTAGAGGGGGGGAGACCCAGTACTTC	CASRGGETQYF
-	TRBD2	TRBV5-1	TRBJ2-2	TGCGCCAGCAGCGGGGGGAATCACCAGCCCCGGGGGGGCACCGGGGAGCTGTTTTTT	CASSGGNHQPRGGTGELFF
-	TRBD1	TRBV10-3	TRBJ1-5	TGTGCCACGTCCCCCGGACAGGGGGGCAATCAGCCCCAGCATTTT	CATSPGQGGNQPQHF
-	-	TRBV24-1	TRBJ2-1	TGTGCCACCAGTGACACCCGGCGGGGAGACAATGAGCAGTTCTTC	CATSDTRRGDNEQFF
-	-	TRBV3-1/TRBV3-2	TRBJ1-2	TGTGCCAGCAGCCAAGTAGGCAGGGCTCGTGGCTACACCTTC	CASSQVGRARGYTF
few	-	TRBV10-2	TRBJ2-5	TGCGCCAGCAGTGTCTGGTCCCAGGAGACCCAGTACTTC	CASSVWSQETQYF
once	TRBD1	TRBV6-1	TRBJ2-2	TGTGCCAGCAGTGCTACCCGGGACAGGGGGTGGAGGGAGCTGTTTTTT	CASSATRDRGWRELFF
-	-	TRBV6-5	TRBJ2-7	TGTGCCAGCAGCCCCCCAGGTTACGAGCAGTACTTC	CASSPPGYEQYF